This is a list of T cell receptor beta chains from one sample in a study of blood T cell dynamics during melanoma immunotherapy. Sequencing was performed with immunoSEQ multiplex PCR; in TCRdb, only in-frame clones are kept and a portion is missing. The profile shows about 6,300 clones, about nine tenths of them singletons. Sequenced material: cell-free DNA from blood, taken from a patient treated with checkpoint blockade. These receptors were taken from a human donor with melanoma. CDR3s include the opening cysteine and the closing phenylalanine or tryptophan. A D gene is named only where the DNA matches it firmly. Clone size is stated in some rows and not others, as once, few, many or a class when expanded.

v_call: TRBV10-2; j_call: TRBJ1-3; clone_size: -; d_call: TRBD1; cdr3_aa: CASRRQGNSGNTIYF; cdr3_nt: TGCGCCAGCCGTCGACAGGGAAACTCTGGAAACACCATATATTTT
v_call: TRBV5-8; j_call: TRBJ2-1; clone_size: -; d_call: -; cdr3_aa: CASSLAGAVYNEQFF; cdr3_nt: TGTGCCAGCAGCTTGGCGGGGGCTGTCTACAATGAGCAGTTCTTC
v_call: TRBV5-4; j_call: TRBJ2-7; clone_size: -; d_call: -; cdr3_aa: CASSLDYEQYF; cdr3_nt: TGTGCCAGCAGCTTGGACTACGAGCAGTACTTC
v_call: TRBV7-2; j_call: TRBJ2-2; clone_size: -; d_call: TRBD2; cdr3_aa: CASSSGTSSTGELFF; cdr3_nt: TGTGCCAGCAGTTCCGGGACTAGCAGTACCGGGGAGCTGTTTTTT
v_call: TRBV5-4; j_call: TRBJ2-5; clone_size: -; d_call: TRBD1; cdr3_aa: CASSLQGEETQYF; cdr3_nt: TGTGCCAGCAGCTTGCAGGGGGAAGAGACCCAGTACTTC
v_call: TRBV4-2; j_call: TRBJ2-2; clone_size: -; d_call: TRBD2; cdr3_aa: CASSQGSSGENTGELFF; cdr3_nt: TGTGCCAGCAGCCAAGGGTCTAGCGGAGAGAACACCGGGGAGCTGTTTTTT
v_call: TRBV10-2; j_call: TRBJ2-7; clone_size: -; d_call: TRBD1; cdr3_aa: CASSDFGQVEYEQYF; cdr3_nt: TGCGCCAGCAGTGACTTCGGACAGGTGGAATACGAGCAGTACTTC
v_call: TRBV4-3; j_call: TRBJ1-1; clone_size: -; d_call: -; cdr3_aa: CASSQASSGRTEAFF; cdr3_nt: TGCGCCAGCAGCCAAGCTTCGTCGGGACGGACTGAAGCTTTCTTT
v_call: TRBV19; j_call: TRBJ2-1; clone_size: -; d_call: TRBD2; cdr3_aa: CASSPTSVSYNEQFF; cdr3_nt: TGTGCCAGTAGCCCTACTAGCGTTTCCTACAATGAGCAGTTCTTC
v_call: TRBV5-1; j_call: TRBJ2-5; clone_size: -; d_call: TRBD2; cdr3_aa: CASSSSGTKQETQYF; cdr3_nt: TGCGCCAGCAGTTCGAGCGGGACCAAACAAGAGACCCAGTACTTC
v_call: TRBV5-4; j_call: TRBJ1-1; clone_size: -; d_call: -; cdr3_aa: CASSLGEHNTEAFF; cdr3_nt: TGTGCCAGCAGCTTGGGTGAACATAACACTGAAGCTTTCTTT
v_call: TRBV9; j_call: TRBJ1-3; clone_size: -; d_call: -; cdr3_aa: CASSATGISGNTIYF; cdr3_nt: TGTGCCAGCAGCGCGACAGGAATCTCTGGAAACACCATATATTTT
v_call: TRBV28; j_call: TRBJ1-4; clone_size: once; d_call: -; cdr3_aa: CASSYSPRWEKLFF; cdr3_nt: TGTGCCAGCAGTTATAGTCCTCGGTGGGAAAAACTGTTTTTT
v_call: TRBV5-1; j_call: TRBJ2-5; clone_size: -; d_call: -; cdr3_aa: CASSTAETVTGPIQETQYF; cdr3_nt: TGCGCCAGCAGCACCGCAGAAACCGTTACGGGGCCCATACAAGAGACCCAGTACTTC
v_call: TRBV27; j_call: TRBJ2-7; clone_size: -; d_call: -; cdr3_aa: CASSPRGTTYEQYF; cdr3_nt: TGTGCCAGCAGCCCTAGGGGGACAACTTACGAGCAGTACTTC
v_call: TRBV7-9; j_call: TRBJ1-4; clone_size: -; d_call: -; cdr3_aa: CASSSAGTKREKLFF; cdr3_nt: TGTGCCAGCAGCTCGGCCGGGACTAAAAGAGAAAAACTGTTTTTT
v_call: TRBV6-1; j_call: TRBJ1-5; clone_size: -; d_call: -; cdr3_aa: CASSFRVDNQPQHF; cdr3_nt: TGTGCCAGCAGTTTCAGGGTGGACAATCAGCCCCAGCATTTT
v_call: TRBV28; j_call: TRBJ2-7; clone_size: -; d_call: -; cdr3_aa: CASSYRLGTYEQYF; cdr3_nt: TGTGCCAGCAGTTATCGCCTGGGCACCTACGAGCAGTACTTC
v_call: TRBV4-3; j_call: TRBJ2-1; clone_size: -; d_call: TRBD2; cdr3_aa: CASSQGLAGAREQFF; cdr3_nt: TGCGCCAGCAGCCAGGGACTAGCGGGAGCGCGTGAGCAGTTCTTC
v_call: TRBV10-3; j_call: TRBJ2-3; clone_size: -; d_call: TRBD2; cdr3_aa: CAINPTSGRFTDTQYF; cdr3_nt: TGTGCCATCAACCCAACTAGCGGGAGATTCACAGATACGCAGTATTTT
v_call: TRBV2; j_call: TRBJ2-1; clone_size: -; d_call: TRBD2; cdr3_aa: CASRPRLAGGGEQFF; cdr3_nt: TGTGCCAGCAGGCCCAGACTAGCGGGAGGAGGTGAGCAGTTCTTC
v_call: TRBV29-1; j_call: TRBJ2-2; clone_size: -; d_call: -; cdr3_aa: CSVPSPGAGAGELFF; cdr3_nt: TGCAGCGTCCCCTCTCCGGGGGCTGGGGCCGGGGAGCTGTTTTTT
v_call: TRBV5-1; j_call: TRBJ2-1; clone_size: -; d_call: TRBD1; cdr3_aa: CASSQPRGTAEGPYNEQFF; cdr3_nt: TGCGCCAGCAGCCAGCCGCGTGGGACAGCCGAGGGTCCCTACAATGAGCAGTTCTTC
v_call: TRBV27; j_call: TRBJ1-2; clone_size: -; d_call: TRBD1; cdr3_aa: CASSSPRGQGDYGYTF; cdr3_nt: TGTGCCAGCAGTTCTCCTAGGGGGCAGGGTGACTATGGCTACACCTTC
v_call: TRBV4-3; j_call: TRBJ1-5; clone_size: -; d_call: -; cdr3_aa: CASSQDRGANQPQHF; cdr3_nt: TGCGCCAGCAGCCAAGATCGGGGGGCAAATCAGCCCCAGCATTTT
v_call: TRBV5-1; j_call: TRBJ1-1; clone_size: -; d_call: TRBD1; cdr3_aa: CASSLGGQGSTEAFF; cdr3_nt: TGCGCCAGCAGCTTGGGGGGACAGGGTAGCACTGAAGCTTTCTTT